The next 5 T cell receptor beta chains were all read from a single sample in a study of shared clonotypes between healthy human individuals. The assay was immunoSEQ multiplex PCR, and TCRdb's table has in-frame clones only and misses some. The sample shows millions of clones, around nine tenths of them seen only once. The sequencing sample was made of naive CD4+ T cells sorted from blood. As for subset: CD45RA+ positively selected. The source is a man younger than 35 in good health.

The sample holds one count of this clone. The rearrangement links TRBV28 to TRBJ2-5, with D unresolved. The CDR3 sequence is 14 residues long. CDR1 MDHEN and CDR2 SYDVKM come from the germline V gene. V lost 2 bases to trimming and J lost 0 bases, with 7 bases between them. The CDR3 is CASSLELDQETQYF. The CDR3 nucleotides are TGTGCCAGCAGTTTAGAGCTCGACCAAGAGACCCAGTACTTC.

The rearrangement joins TRBV10-2 to TRBJ1-1, with D uncertain. This CDR3 has 12 residues. The V gene lost 7 bases and the J gene lost 4 bases, with 10 bases spanning the gap. The germline V gene has CDR1 WSHSY and CDR2 SAAADI. CDR3 in DNA: TGCGCCAGCACCCCCGGCGGCACTGAAGCTTTCTTT. It yields the protein CASTPGGTEAFF.

This chain connects TRBV7-9 to TRBJ2-6; 7 positions match TRBD2. J lost 17 bases, V lost 5 bases, and 15 bases had no gene match. Germline CDR1 and CDR2: SEHNR and FQNEAQ (reference sequence). This CDR3 is built from 14 residues. For the CDR3, the DNA is TGTGCCAGCAGCCAAAGTGGTGGGAGGGAGTCGGTGACTTTC. This sequence encodes CASSQSGGRESVTF.

The chain recombines TRBV30 with TRBJ1-5, with D unclear. V lost 3 bases, J lost 0 bases, and 6 bases lay in between. The CDR3 extends over 13 amino acids. In germline, CDR1 is GTSNPN, CDR2 SVGIG (reference sequence). DNA for the CDR3: TGTGCCTGGAGCCACAGTAGCAATCAGCCCCAGCATTTT. It translates to CAWSHSSNQPQHF.

As concerns this clone: Additional DNA sequences in this sample encode the identical CDR3. J is TRBJ2-7 and V is TRBV6-6; 11 bases are a match to TRBD1. The CDR3 runs 14 residues. Germline-derived CDR1 and CDR2 are MNHNY and SVGAGI (reference sequence). V shed 6 bases, J shed 2 bases, and the junction held 3 bases outside the gene matches. CDR3 protein: CASSRGQGAYEQYF. The DNA for the CDR3 is TGTGCCAGCAGCAGGGGACAGGGGGCCTACGAGCAGTACTTC.